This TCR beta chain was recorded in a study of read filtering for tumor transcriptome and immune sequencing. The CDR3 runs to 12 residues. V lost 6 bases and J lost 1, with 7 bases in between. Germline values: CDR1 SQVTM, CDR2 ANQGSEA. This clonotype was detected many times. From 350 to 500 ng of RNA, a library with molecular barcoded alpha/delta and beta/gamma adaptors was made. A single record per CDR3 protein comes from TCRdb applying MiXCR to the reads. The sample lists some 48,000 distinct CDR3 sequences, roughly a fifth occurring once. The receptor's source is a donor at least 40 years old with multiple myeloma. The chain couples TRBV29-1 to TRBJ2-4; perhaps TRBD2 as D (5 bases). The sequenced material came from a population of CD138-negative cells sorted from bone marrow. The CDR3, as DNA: TGCAGCGTGGGAGAGGCCAAAAACATTCAGTACTTC. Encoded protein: CSVGEAKNIQYF.